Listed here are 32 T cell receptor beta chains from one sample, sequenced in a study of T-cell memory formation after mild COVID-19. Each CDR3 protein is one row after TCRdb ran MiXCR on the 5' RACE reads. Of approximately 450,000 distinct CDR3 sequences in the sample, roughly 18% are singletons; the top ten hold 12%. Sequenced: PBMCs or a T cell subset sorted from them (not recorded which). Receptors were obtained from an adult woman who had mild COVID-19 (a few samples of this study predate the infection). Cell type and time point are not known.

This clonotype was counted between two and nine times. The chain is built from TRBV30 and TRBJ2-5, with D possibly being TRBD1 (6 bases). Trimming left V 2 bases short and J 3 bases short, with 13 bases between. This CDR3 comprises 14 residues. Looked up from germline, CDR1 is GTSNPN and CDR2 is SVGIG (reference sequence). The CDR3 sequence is CAWSLSRTEETQYF. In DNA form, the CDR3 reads TGTGCCTGGAGTTTAAGTAGGACAGAAGAGACCCAGTACTTC.

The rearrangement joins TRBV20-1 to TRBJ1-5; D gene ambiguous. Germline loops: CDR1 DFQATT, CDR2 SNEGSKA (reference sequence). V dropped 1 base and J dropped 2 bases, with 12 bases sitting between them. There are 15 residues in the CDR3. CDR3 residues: CSARGAGKGNQPQHF. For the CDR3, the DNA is TGCAGTGCTAGAGGGGCAGGCAAGGGCAATCAGCCCCAGCATTTT.

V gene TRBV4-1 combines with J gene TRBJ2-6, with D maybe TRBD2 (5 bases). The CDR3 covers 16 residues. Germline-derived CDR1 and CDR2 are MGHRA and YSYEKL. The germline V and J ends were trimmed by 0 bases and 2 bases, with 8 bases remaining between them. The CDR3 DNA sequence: TGCGCCAGCAGCCAAGATTCCGGGGCTGGGGCCAACGTCCTGACTTTC. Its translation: CASSQDSGAGANVLTF.

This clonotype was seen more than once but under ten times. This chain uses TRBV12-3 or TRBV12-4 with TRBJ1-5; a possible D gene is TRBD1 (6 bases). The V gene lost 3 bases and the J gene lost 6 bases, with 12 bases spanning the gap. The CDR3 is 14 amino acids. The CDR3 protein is CASSFGGAGQPQHF. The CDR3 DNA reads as TGTGCCAGCAGTTTCGGGGGGGCGGGTCAGCCCCAGCATTTT.

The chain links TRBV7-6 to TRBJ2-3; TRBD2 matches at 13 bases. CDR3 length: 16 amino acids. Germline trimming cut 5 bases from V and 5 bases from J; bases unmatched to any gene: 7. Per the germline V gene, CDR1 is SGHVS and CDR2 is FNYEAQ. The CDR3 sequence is CASSPGLAGVGDTQYF. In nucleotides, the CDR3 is TGTGCCAGCAGCCCCGGACTAGCGGGGGTAGGAGATACGCAGTATTTT. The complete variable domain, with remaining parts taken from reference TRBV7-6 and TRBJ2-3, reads GAGVSQSPRYKVTKRGQDVALRCDPISGHVSLYWYRQALGQGPEFLTYFNYEAQQDKSGLPNDRFSAERPEGSISTLTIQRTEQRDSAMYRCASSPGLAGVGDTQYFGPGTRLTVL.

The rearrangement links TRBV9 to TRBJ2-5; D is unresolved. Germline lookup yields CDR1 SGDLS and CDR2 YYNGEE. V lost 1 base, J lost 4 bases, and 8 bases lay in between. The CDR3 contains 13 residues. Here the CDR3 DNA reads TGTGCCAGCAGCGTAAAAAATGGAGAGACCCAGTACTTC. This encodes CASSVKNGETQYF.

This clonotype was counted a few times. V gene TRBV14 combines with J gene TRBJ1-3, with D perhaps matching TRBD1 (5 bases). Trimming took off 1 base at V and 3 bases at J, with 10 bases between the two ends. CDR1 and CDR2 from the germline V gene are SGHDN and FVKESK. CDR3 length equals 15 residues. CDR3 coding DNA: TGTGCCAGCAGCCAAGCAGGGAGGGGTGGAAACACCATATATTTT. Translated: CASSQAGRGGNTIYF.

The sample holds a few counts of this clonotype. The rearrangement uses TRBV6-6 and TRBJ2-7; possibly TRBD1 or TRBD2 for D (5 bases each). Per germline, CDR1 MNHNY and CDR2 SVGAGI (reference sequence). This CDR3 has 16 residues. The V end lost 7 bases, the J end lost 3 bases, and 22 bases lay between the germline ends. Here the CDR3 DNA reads TGTGCCAGCACCCCCGGGACCGCGCCAATTTTCTACGAGCAGTACTTC. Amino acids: CASTPGTAPIFYEQYF.

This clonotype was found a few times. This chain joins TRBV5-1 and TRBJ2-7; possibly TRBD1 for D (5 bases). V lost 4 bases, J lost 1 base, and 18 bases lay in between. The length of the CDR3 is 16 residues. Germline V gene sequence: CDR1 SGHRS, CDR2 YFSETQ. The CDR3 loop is CASSEPPKKGSYEQYF. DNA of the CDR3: TGCGCCAGCAGCGAGCCCCCGAAAAAGGGGTCCTACGAGCAGTACTTC.

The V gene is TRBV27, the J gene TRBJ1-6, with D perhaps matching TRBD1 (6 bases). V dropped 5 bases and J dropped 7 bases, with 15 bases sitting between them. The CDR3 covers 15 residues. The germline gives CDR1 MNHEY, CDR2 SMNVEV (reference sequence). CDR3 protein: CASSPTGQRNSPLHF. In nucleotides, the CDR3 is TGTGCCAGCAGTCCAACCGGACAGAGGAATTCACCCCTCCACTTT.

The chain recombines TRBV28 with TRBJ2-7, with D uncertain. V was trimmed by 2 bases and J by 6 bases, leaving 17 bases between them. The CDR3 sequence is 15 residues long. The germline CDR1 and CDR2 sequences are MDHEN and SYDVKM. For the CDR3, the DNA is TGTGCCAGCAGTTTAGAGTTTGAAGGACCCGGCGAGCAGTACTTC. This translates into CASSLEFEGPGEQYF. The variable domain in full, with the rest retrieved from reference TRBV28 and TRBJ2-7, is DVKVTQSSRYLVKRTGEKVFLECVQDMDHENMFWYRQDPGLGLRLIYFSYDVKMKEKGDIPEGYSVSREKKERFSLILESASTNQTSMYLCASSLEFEGPGEQYFGPGTRLTVT.

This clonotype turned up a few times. Written as DNA, the CDR3 is TGCAGTGCTAGAGATCCGACAGCTCCCTACGAGCAGTACTTC. Protein sequence: CSARDPTAPYEQYF. The chain uses TRBV20-1 and TRBJ2-7; the D gene is possibly TRBD1 (5 bases). V was cut by 0 bases and J by 2 bases, with 11 bases left in between. The CDR3 consists of 14 residues. Germline assignment: CDR1 DFQATT and CDR2 SNEGSKA (reference sequence).

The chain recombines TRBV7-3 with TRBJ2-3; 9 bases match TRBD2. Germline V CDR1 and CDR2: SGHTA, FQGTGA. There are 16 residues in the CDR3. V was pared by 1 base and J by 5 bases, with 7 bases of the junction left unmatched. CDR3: CASSLNRLAGKDTQYF. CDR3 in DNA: TGTGCCAGCAGCTTAAATCGGCTAGCGGGGAAAGATACGCAGTATTTT.

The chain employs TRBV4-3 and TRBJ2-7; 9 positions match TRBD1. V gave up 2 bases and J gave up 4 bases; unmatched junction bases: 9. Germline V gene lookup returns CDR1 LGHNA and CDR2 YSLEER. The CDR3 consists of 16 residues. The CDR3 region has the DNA TGCGCCAGCAGCCAAAACCGGGACAGGGAATTATACGAGCAGTACTTC. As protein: CASSQNRDRELYEQYF.

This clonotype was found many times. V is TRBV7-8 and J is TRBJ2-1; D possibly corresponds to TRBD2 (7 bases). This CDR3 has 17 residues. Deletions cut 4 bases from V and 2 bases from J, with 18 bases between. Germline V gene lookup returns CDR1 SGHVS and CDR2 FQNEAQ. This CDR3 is CASSSSLGRGPYNEQFF. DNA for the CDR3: TGTGCCAGCAGCTCCTCATTAGGGCGGGGGCCCTACAATGAGCAGTTCTTC. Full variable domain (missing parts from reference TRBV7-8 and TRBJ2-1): GAGVSQSPRYKVAKRGQDVALRCDPISGHVSLFWYQQALGQGPEFLTYFQNEAQLDKSGLPSDRFFAERPEGSVSTLKIQRTQQEDSAVYLCASSSSLGRGPYNEQFFGPGTRLTVL.

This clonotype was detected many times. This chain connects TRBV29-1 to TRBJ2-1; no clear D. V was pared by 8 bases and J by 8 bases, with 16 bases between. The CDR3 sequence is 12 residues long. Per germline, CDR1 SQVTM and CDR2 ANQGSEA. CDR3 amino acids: CSISLLGYEQFF. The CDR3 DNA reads TGCAGCATTTCCTTGTTAGGGTATGAGCAGTTCTTC.

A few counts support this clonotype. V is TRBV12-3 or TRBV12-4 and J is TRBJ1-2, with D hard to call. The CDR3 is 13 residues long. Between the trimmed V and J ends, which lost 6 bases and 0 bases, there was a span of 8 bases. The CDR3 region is CASRGHSNYGYTF. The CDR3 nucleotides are TGTGCCAGCAGAGGGCATTCTAACTATGGCTACACCTTC.

Here the CDR3 DNA reads TGTGCCAGCATTTCGACAGGGAACTATGGCTACACCTTC. This encodes CASISTGNYGYTF. The genes are TRBV2 and TRBJ1-2, with TRBD1 matching 7 bases. Germline CDR1 reads SNHLY; CDR2 reads FYNNEI. J was trimmed by 2 bases and V by 7 bases; bases with no gene match: 4. This CDR3 is built from 13 residues.

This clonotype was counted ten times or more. The DNA for the CDR3 is TGTGCCAGCAGTTTAGGGCCAGATGAGCAGTTCTTC. This codes for CASSLGPDEQFF. V usage is TRBV12-3 or TRBV12-4 and J usage is TRBJ2-1; D is uncertain. CDR3 length equals 12 residues. V lost 1 base and J 8 bases, leaving 6 bases between the germline ends.

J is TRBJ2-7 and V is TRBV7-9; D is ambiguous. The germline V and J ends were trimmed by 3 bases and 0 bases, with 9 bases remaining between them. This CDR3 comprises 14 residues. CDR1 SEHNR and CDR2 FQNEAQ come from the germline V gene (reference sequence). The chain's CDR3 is CASSLDVRSYEQYF. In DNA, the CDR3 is TGTGCCAGCAGCTTGGACGTACGCTCCTACGAGCAGTACTTC. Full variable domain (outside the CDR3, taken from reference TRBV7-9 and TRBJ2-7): DTGVSQNPRHKITKRGQNVTFRCDPISEHNRLYWYRQTLGQGPEFLTYFQNEAQLEKSRLLSDRFSAERPKGSFSTLEIQRTEQGDSAMYLCASSLDVRSYEQYFGPGTRLTVT.

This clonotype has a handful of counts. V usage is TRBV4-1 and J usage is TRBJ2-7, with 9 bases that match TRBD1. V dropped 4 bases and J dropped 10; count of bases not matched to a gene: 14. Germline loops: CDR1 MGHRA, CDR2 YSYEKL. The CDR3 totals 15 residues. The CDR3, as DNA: TGCGCCAGCAGCCCCTTCGACACAGGGGGCGCAAGTCAGTACTTC. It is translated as CASSPFDTGGASQYF.

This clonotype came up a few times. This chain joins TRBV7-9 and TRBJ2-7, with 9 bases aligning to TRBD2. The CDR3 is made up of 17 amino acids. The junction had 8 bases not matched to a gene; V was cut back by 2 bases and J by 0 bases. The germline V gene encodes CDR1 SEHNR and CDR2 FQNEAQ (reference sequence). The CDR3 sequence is CASSLSAGGPNSYEQYF. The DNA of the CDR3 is TGTGCCAGCAGCTTAAGCGCGGGAGGGCCCAACTCCTACGAGCAGTACTTC. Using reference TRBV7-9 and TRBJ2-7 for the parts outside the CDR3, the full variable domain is DTGVSQNPRHKITKRGQNVTFRCDPISEHNRLYWYRQTLGQGPEFLTYFQNEAQLEKSRLLSDRFSAERPKGSFSTLEIQRTEQGDSAMYLCASSLSAGGPNSYEQYFGPGTRLTVT.

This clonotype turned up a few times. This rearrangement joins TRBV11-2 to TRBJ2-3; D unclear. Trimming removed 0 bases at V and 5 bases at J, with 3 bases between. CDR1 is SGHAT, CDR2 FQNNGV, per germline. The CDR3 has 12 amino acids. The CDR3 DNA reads TGTGCCAGCAGCTTAGATGTAGATACGCAGTATTTT. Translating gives CASSLDVDTQYF.

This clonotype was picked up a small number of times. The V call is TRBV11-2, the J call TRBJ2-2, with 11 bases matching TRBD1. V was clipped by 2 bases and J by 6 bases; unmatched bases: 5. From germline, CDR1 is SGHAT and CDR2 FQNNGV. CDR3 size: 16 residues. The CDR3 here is CASSLIWGQGAGELFF. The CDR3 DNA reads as TGTGCCAGCAGCTTAATATGGGGACAGGGGGCCGGGGAGCTGTTTTTT.

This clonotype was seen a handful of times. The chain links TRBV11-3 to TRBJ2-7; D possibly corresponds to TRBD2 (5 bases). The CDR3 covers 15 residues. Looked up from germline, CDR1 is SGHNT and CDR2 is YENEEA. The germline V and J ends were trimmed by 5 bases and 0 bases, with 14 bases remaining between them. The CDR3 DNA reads TGTGCCAGCAGCCTAGCAGCTGATAGCTCCTACGAGCAGTACTTC. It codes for CASSLAADSSYEQYF.

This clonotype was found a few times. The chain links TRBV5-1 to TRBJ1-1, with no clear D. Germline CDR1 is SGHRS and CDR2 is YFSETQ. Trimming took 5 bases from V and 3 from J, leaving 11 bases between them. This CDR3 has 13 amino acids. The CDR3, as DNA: TGCGCCAGCAGTACGACGCGGGACACTGAAGCTTTCTTT. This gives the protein CASSTTRDTEAFF. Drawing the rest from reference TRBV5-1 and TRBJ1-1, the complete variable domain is KAGVTQTPRYLIKTRGQQVTLSCSPISGHRSVSWYQQTPGQGLQFLFEYFSETQRNKGNFPGRFSGRQFSNSRSEMNVSTLELGDSALYLCASSTTRDTEAFFGQGTRLTVV.

The CDR3 DNA reads as TGTGCCAGCAGCTTAGAGGGCCGGGGCAATCAGCCCCAGCATTTT. Its protein is CASSLEGRGNQPQHF. The chain combines TRBV7-9 with TRBJ1-5, with unresolved D. This CDR3 spans 15 amino acids. Germline V gene sequence: CDR1 SEHNR, CDR2 FQNEAQ (reference sequence). Trimming removed 1 base at V and 2 bases at J, with 9 bases between.

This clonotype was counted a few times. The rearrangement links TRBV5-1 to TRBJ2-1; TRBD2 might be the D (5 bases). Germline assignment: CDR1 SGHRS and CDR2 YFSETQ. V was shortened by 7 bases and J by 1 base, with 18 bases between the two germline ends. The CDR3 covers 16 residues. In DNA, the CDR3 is TGCGCCAGCTGTTTGAGTGGGAGTAGTTCCTACAATGAGCAGTTCTTC. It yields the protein CASCLSGSSSYNEQFF.

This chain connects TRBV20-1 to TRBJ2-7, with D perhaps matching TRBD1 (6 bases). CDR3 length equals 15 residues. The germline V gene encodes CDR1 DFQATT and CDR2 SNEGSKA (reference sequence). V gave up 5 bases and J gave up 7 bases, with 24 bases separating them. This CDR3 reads CSASTEQGLNWEQYF. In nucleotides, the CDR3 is TGCAGTGCTTCCACGGAGCAGGGGTTGAATTGGGAGCAGTACTTC.

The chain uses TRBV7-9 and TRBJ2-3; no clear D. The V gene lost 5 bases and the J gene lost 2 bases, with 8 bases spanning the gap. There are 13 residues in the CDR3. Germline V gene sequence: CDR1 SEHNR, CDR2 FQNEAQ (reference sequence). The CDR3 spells CASSHRDTDTQYF. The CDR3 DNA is TGTGCCAGCAGCCATAGGGACACAGATACGCAGTATTTT.

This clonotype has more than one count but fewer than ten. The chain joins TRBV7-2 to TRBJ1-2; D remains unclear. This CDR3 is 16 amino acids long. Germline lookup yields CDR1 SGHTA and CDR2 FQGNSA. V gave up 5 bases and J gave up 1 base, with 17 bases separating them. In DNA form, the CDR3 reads TGTGCCAGCAGCGTTCCTGACACGGCTTTTAACTATGGCTACACCTTC. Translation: CASSVPDTAFNYGYTF. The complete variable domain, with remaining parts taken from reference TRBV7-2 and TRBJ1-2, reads GAGVSQSPSNKVTEKGKDVELRCDPISGHTALYWYRQSLGQGLEFLIYFQGNSAPDKSGLPSDRFSAERTGGSVSTLTIQRTQQEDSAVYLCASSVPDTAFNYGYTFGSGTRLTVV.

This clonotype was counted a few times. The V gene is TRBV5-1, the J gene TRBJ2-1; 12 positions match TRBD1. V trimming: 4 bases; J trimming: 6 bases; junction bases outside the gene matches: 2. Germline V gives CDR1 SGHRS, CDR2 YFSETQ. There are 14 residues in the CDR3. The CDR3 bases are TGCGCCAGCAGCAAGGGACAGGGGGCCAATGAGCAGTTCTTC. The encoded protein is CASSKGQGANEQFF.